This T cell receptor beta chain was captured in a study of tumor-infiltrating lymphocytes in localized non-small cell lung cancer. Study overall: The cohort mixed smokers and never-smokers, several histologies, and some post-neoadjuvant-chemotherapy samples. From each patient, both tumor and uninvolved lung, non-adjacent to tumor, were sampled. Study-level points and caveats: T-cell fraction did not differ between immunotypes IM1 and IM2. Recurrence-free survival showed no association with tumor T-cell fraction.

As for this clone: The antigen remains unidentified.

Repertoires were generated with immunoSEQ multiplex PCR, while TCRdb's copy carries only in-frame clones and drops some. The table shows thousands of clones, with around three quarters occurring only once. The CDR3 consists of 15 residues. Trimming removed 5 bases from V and 1 base from J; junction bases left unmatched: 4. CDR1 SGHDT and CDR2 YYEEEE come from the germline V gene. Material: lung tumor tissue. This TCR derives from a human donor with non-small cell lung cancer. This rearrangement joins TRBV5-6 to TRBJ2-7; 12 bases map to TRBD2. The CDR3 DNA is TGTGCCAGCAGACCTAGCGGGAGGGCATCCTACGAGCAGTACTTC. Amino acid sequence: CASRPSGRASYEQYF.